This T cell receptor (beta chain) was identified during a study of radiotherapy plus CTLA-4 blockade in lung cancer (dated by TCRdb to the late 2010s). For the wider study: Among the enrolled patients, about 19% had an objective response, and less than 40% reached disease control. Beyond this particular receptor, the publication reports: The strongest predictors of response were reported to be early dynamic shifts in blood T cell clones along with a rise in serum interferon-beta following radiation. After treatment with radiotherapy and ipilimumab, TCR clones that originated in tumors expanded in peripheral blood.

In this study, focal radiation therapy paired with CTLA-4 blockade (ipilimumab) was tested in patients who had chemo-refractory metastatic non-small-cell lung cancer. Turning to this clone: Its target antigen remains unknown. No quality values exist for individual bases; no much larger clone is one base distant.

Spanning cysteine to phenylalanine, the CDR3 consists of 15 amino acids. Here the CDR3 DNA is all that survives: 45 bases in frame from base 1. CDR1 SEHNR and CDR2 FQNEAQ were looked up in the germline V gene (reference sequence). V is trimmed back by 3 bases and J by 8 bases, and the junction contains 9 bases that no gene match accounts for. Library generation was performed with the immunoSEQ multiplex PCR assay. Held by TCRdb, this immuneACCESS table contains in-frame sequences only and omits some clones. Under half of the omission traces to an unresolved V gene where checked; the cause of the rest is unknown. The sample records approximately 78,000 clones, roughly 78% of which are singletons. Of the sample, 7.1% falls within the top ten clones.

Recombination joined TRBV7-9 with TRBJ2-1; TRBD1 matches 8 bases in the middle. The sequencing used peripheral blood, collected from a patient treated with radiotherapy plus ipilimumab. This receptor was taken from a human donor with non-small cell lung cancer who had a complete response to radiotherapy plus ipilimumab. The base sequence is TGTGCCAGCAGCTTGGGGGCAGGGGGCGTGGATGAGCAGTTCTTC. It codes for CASSLGAGGVDEQFF.